What follows are 30 T cell receptor beta chains derived from one specimen sequenced in a study of cytomegalovirus exposure and HLA in healthy donors. The study ran its PCR with 60 Vbeta and 13 Jbeta primers. TCRdb's copy holds only in-frame clones and misses some; the assay was immunoSEQ multiplex PCR. The repertoire includes 100,000 to 150,000 clones, about 85% of them detected once, and approximately 4% sits in the top ten. The sequenced material came from PBMCs. These receptors all stem from a man between 18 and 29 years old in good health and CMV-seropositive.

This clone was counted a single time. The gene calls are TRBV2 and TRBJ1-1; 7 nucleotides align to TRBD1. The CDR3 spans 15 residues. CDR1 and CDR2 from the germline V gene are SNHLY and FYNNEI. The V gene end was trimmed by 10 bases and the J gene end by 0 bases; junction bases not matched to a gene: 11. CDR3 sequence: CAITTGAGMNTEAFF. The CDR3 nucleotides read TGTGCCATTACAACAGGGGCGGGCATGAACACTGAAGCTTTCTTT. Full variable domain (missing parts from reference TRBV2 and TRBJ1-1): EPEVTQTPSHQVTQMGQEVILRCVPISNHLYFYWYRQILGQKVEFLVSFYNNEISEKSEIFDDQFSVERPDGSNFTLKIRSTKLEDSAMYFCAITTGAGMNTEAFFGQGTRLTVV.

The chain joins TRBV7-9 to TRBJ2-2; 9 bases map to TRBD2. V dropped 3 bases and J dropped 7; count of bases not matched to a gene: 9. The length of the CDR3 is 16 residues. CDR1 and CDR2 from the germline V gene are SEHNR and FQNEAQ (reference sequence). The CDR3 is CASSLGLAGTSGELFF. The CDR3 DNA reads as TGTGCCAGCAGCTTGGGGCTAGCGGGAACCAGCGGGGAGCTGTTTTTT.

V and J are TRBV27 and TRBJ1-4; TRBD1 agrees at 9 bases. Germline assignment: CDR1 MNHEY and CDR2 SMNVEV (reference sequence). With V trimmed by 6 bases and J by 8 bases, 7 bases remained unmatched. This CDR3 has 14 residues. The CDR3 region has the DNA TGTGCCAGCAGGGGACAGGGCGCGGGCGAAAAACTGTTTTTT. Translating gives CASRGQGAGEKLFF.

V gene TRBV10-1 combines with J gene TRBJ1-2, with D possibly TRBD1 on 5 matching bases. V was clipped by 6 bases and J by 8 bases, with 16 bases between them. This CDR3 comprises 13 residues. CDR1 and CDR2 from the germline V gene are WNHNN and SYGVQD (reference sequence). CDR3: CASSPGTTYGYTF. The CDR3, as DNA: TGCGCCAGCAGCCCCGGGACTACGTACGGCTACACCTTC.

This chain connects TRBV5-1 to TRBJ1-1, with TRBD1 as a possible D gene (6 bases). CDR1 and CDR2 from the germline V gene are SGHRS and YFSETQ. The CDR3 is 14 residues long. Trimming shortened V by 0 bases and J by 5 bases, and 11 bases separated the two germline ends. This chain's CDR3 is CASSLVPGDTEAFF. CDR3 coding DNA: TGCGCCAGCAGCTTGGTGCCAGGGGATACTGAAGCTTTCTTT.

The gene calls are TRBV19 and TRBJ2-2; 14 bases map to TRBD2. This CDR3 is 16 amino acids long. Trimming removed 9 bases from V and 6 bases from J; junction bases left unmatched: 9. CDR1 LNHDA and CDR2 SQIVND come from the germline V gene (reference sequence). The DNA of the CDR3 is TGTGCCAGCAAGGGACTAGCGGGAGTAGGCGCCGGGGAGCTGTTTTTT. This codes for CASKGLAGVGAGELFF. The variable domain in full, with the rest retrieved from reference TRBV19 and TRBJ2-2, is DGGITQSPKYLFRKEGQNVTLSCEQNLNHDAMYWYRQDPGQGLRLIYYSQIVNDFQKGDIAEGYSVSREKKESFPLTVTSAQKNPTAFYLCASKGLAGVGAGELFFGEGSRLTVL.

Only a few counts were recorded for this clone. J is TRBJ1-5 and V is TRBV2, with a possible D match to TRBD1 (6 bases). The ends were cut back, 6 bases at V and 7 bases at J, with 16 bases in the middle. Germline lookup yields CDR1 SNHLY and CDR2 FYNNEI. There are 14 residues in the CDR3. The CDR3 DNA sequence: TGTGCCAGCAGCGTCGGGGGGGGCGGCCAGCCCCAGCATTTT. Protein product: CASSVGGGGQPQHF.

The J gene is TRBJ1-5, the V gene TRBV7-9; 9 positions match TRBD1. The CDR3 totals 15 residues. Trimming removed 5 bases from V and 6 bases from J; junction bases left unmatched: 8. From germline, CDR1 is SEHNR and CDR2 FQNEAQ (reference sequence). CDR3 protein: CASSRGTGSIQPQHF. CDR3 bases: TGTGCCAGCAGCCGCGGGACAGGGAGTATTCAGCCCCAGCATTTT.

The rearrangement links TRBV7-8 to TRBJ1-3; 7 positions agree with TRBD1. The germline CDR1 and CDR2 sequences are SGHVS and FQNEAQ. This CDR3 is 16 amino acids long. V shed 2 bases and J 4 bases; nucleotides not matched to a gene: 8. Here the CDR3 DNA reads TGTGCCAGCAGCTTAAGTACAGGGGAGTCGGGAAACACCATATATTTT. It is translated as CASSLSTGESGNTIYF.

Concerning this clone itself: The junction differs from germline at one of its ends, possibly a read error. V is TRBV7-9 and J is TRBJ1-5; D gene unclear. This CDR3 has 13 amino acids. The germline CDR1 and CDR2 sequences are SEHNR and FQNEAQ (reference sequence). The CDR3 sequence is CSSSEQQNQPQHF. CDR3 DNA: TGTTCCAGCAGTGAACAGCAGAATCAGCCCCAGCATTTT.

The CDR3, as DNA: TGTGCCACCGATCAGGGACAAGAGACCCAGTACTTC. It is translated as CATDQGQETQYF. The chain joins TRBV15 to TRBJ2-5; the D gene is possibly TRBD1 (5 bases). Per the germline V gene, CDR1 is LNHNV and CDR2 is YYDKDF (reference sequence). The CDR3 has 12 amino acids. The ends were cut back, 8 bases at V and 2 bases at J, with 9 bases in the middle.

For this clone: Other DNA sequences within the sample encode an identical CDR3. The chain couples TRBV7-2 to TRBJ2-5; D may be TRBD2 (6 bases). There are 14 residues in the CDR3. Trimming shortened V by 0 bases and J by 2 bases, and 7 bases separated the two germline ends. The V gene's germline CDR1 is SGHTA and CDR2 FQGNSA. The CDR3 sequence is CASSLAGLQETQYF. The DNA for the CDR3 is TGTGCCAGCAGCTTAGCCGGACTACAAGAGACCCAGTACTTC. The variable domain in full, with the rest retrieved from reference TRBV7-2 and TRBJ2-5, is GAGVSQSPSNKVTEKGKDVELRCDPISGHTALYWYRQSLGQGLEFLIYFQGNSAPDKSGLPSDRFSAERTGGSVSTLTIQRTQQEDSAVYLCASSLAGLQETQYFGPGTRLLVL.

This clone has only a few counts. The chain recombines TRBV6-1 with TRBJ1-1; D uncertain. The V gene lost 2 bases and the J gene lost 1 base, with 8 bases spanning the gap. Germline values: CDR1 MNHNS, CDR2 SASEGT. The CDR3 is 14 amino acids. The CDR3 reads CASSELYRNTEAFF. DNA of the CDR3: TGTGCCAGCAGTGAACTATACCGGAACACTGAAGCTTTCTTT.

The chain joins TRBV28 to TRBJ2-2; 9 bases agree with TRBD1. Germline trimming cut 3 bases from V and 5 bases from J; bases unmatched to any gene: 7. CDR3 length equals 16 residues. From germline, CDR1 is MDHEN and CDR2 SYDVKM. Written as DNA, the CDR3 is TGTGCCAGCAGTTTGACGGGACAGGGATCGACCGGGGAGCTGTTTTTT. It encodes CASSLTGQGSTGELFF.

This clone has just a few counts. The chain combines TRBV19 with TRBJ1-1; a possible D gene is TRBD1 (6 bases). Germline CDR1 LNHDA, CDR2 SQIVND (reference sequence). This CDR3 region has 14 residues. Trimming shortened V by 4 bases and J by 11 bases, and 20 bases separated the two germline ends. CDR3 coding DNA: TGTGCCAGTAGTACACAGGGTGTATACGGTGAGGCTTTCTTT. It yields the protein CASSTQGVYGEAFF. Full variable domain (remainder filled in from reference TRBV19 and TRBJ1-1): DGGITQSPKYLFRKEGQNVTLSCEQNLNHDAMYWYRQDPGQGLRLIYYSQIVNDFQKGDIAEGYSVSREKKESFPLTVTSAQKNPTAFYLCASSTQGVYGEAFFGQGTRLTVV.

The V call is TRBV5-6, the J call TRBJ1-6, with 7 bases lining up with TRBD1. Germline CDR1 SGHDT, CDR2 YYEEEE. The trim removed 0 bases at V and 4 bases at J, leaving 1 base unmatched. The CDR3 runs to 15 residues. The CDR3, as DNA: TGTGCCAGCAGCTTGGGACAGGGTTATAATTCACCCCTCCACTTT. Its protein product is CASSLGQGYNSPLHF.

The V call is TRBV9, the J call TRBJ1-4; D is unclear. The CDR3 runs to 15 residues. The germline gives CDR1 SGDLS, CDR2 YYNGEE. V dropped 0 bases and J dropped 7 bases, with 13 bases sitting between them. CDR3 DNA: TGTGCCAGCAGCGTAGTGGCAGGAGGGATTGAAAAACTGTTTTTT. Its protein is CASSVVAGGIEKLFF.

The chain carries TRBV7-6 and TRBJ2-7; D is perhaps TRBD1 (5 bases). The CDR3 runs to 15 residues. V lost 2 bases to trimming and J lost 6 bases, with 17 bases between them. Germline CDR1 and CDR2: SGHVS and FNYEAQ. The CDR3 reads CASSLTPPPDTEQYF. The CDR3 DNA sequence: TGTGCCAGCAGCTTAACCCCCCCGCCGGACACCGAGCAGTACTTC. The entire variable domain, with the rest obtained from reference TRBV7-6 and TRBJ2-7, is as follows: GAGVSQSPRYKVTKRGQDVALRCDPISGHVSLYWYRQALGQGPEFLTYFNYEAQQDKSGLPNDRFSAERPEGSISTLTIQRTEQRDSAMYRCASSLTPPPDTEQYFGPGTRLTVT.

The count of this clone is one. The J gene is TRBJ2-5, the V gene TRBV6-1; 11 nucleotides line up with TRBD2. J was trimmed by 1 base and V by 4 bases; bases with no gene match: 11. CDR1 is MNHNS and CDR2 is SASEGT in the germline V gene. The CDR3 is 18 residues long. The CDR3 coding sequence is TGTGCCAGCAGTGGGGTGGGACTAGCGGACGCCCCCCAAGAGACCCAGTACTTC. This codes for CASSGVGLADAPQETQYF.

V is TRBV13 and J is TRBJ1-4; 9 bases are shared with TRBD1. V dropped 5 bases and J dropped 3; count of bases not matched to a gene: 10. Germline V lookup: CDR1 PRHDT, CDR2 FYEKMQ (reference sequence). The CDR3 totals 17 residues. Here the CDR3 DNA reads TGTGCCAGCAGCCTCAGGACAGGGGAAGGAGCTAATGAAAAACTGTTTTTT. Protein product: CASSLRTGEGANEKLFF.

The V gene is TRBV2, the J gene TRBJ2-1; 7 bases agree with TRBD2. Unmatched junction bases numbered 11, after V lost 3 bases and J lost 9 bases. The CDR3 loop spans 15 amino acids. The germline gives CDR1 SNHLY, CDR2 FYNNEI. The CDR3 nucleotides are TGTGCCAGCAGTGACGTTGCATTACTAGCGACTGAGCAGTTCTTC. Protein: CASSDVALLATEQFF.

V and J are TRBV9 and TRBJ1-1; the D is unclear. CDR3 length: 13 amino acids. Trimming removed 0 bases from V and 6 bases from J, with 9 bases in between. The germline gives CDR1 SGDLS, CDR2 YYNGEE. The DNA for the CDR3 is TGTGCCAGCAGCGTAGAAACAGAATCTGAAGCTTTCTTT. This codes for CASSVETESEAFF. The entire variable domain, with the rest obtained from reference TRBV9 and TRBJ1-1, is as follows: DSGVTQTPKHLITATGQRVTLRCSPRSGDLSVYWYQQSLDQGLQFLIQYYNGEERAKGNILERFSAQQFPDLHSELNLSSLELGDSALYFCASSVETESEAFFGQGTRLTVV.

V usage is TRBV27 and J usage is TRBJ1-6; 10 bases map to TRBD1. V shed 2 bases and J 11 bases; nucleotides not matched to a gene: 3. Germline values: CDR1 MNHEY, CDR2 SMNVEV (reference sequence). This CDR3 comprises 14 residues. For the CDR3, the DNA is TGTGCCAGCAGTTTAGGACAGGGGGTCCCACCCCTCCACTTT. Translated, it gives CASSLGQGVPPLHF.

This chain connects TRBV11-2 to TRBJ1-2; 9 bases are shared with TRBD1. CDR3 length: 15 amino acids. The germline gives CDR1 SGHAT, CDR2 FQNNGV. The V gene end was trimmed by 4 bases and the J gene end by 1 base; junction bases not matched to a gene: 4. The CDR3 nucleotides read TGTGCCAGCAGCTCCCCGGGACAGGGTAACTATGGCTACACCTTC. It is translated as CASSSPGQGNYGYTF. Combining the CDR3 with reference TRBV11-2 and TRBJ1-2 gives the whole variable domain EAGVAQSPRYKIIEKRQSVAFWCNPISGHATLYWYQQILGQGPKLLIQFQNNGVVDDSQLPKDRFSAERLKGVDSTLKIQPAKLEDSAVYLCASSSPGQGNYGYTFGSGTRLTVV.

The chain links TRBV19 to TRBJ2-2; 9 bases align to TRBD2. The V and J ends lost 7 bases and 1 base, in that order; junction bases with no gene match: 7. CDR1 and CDR2 from the germline V gene are LNHDA and SQIVND (reference sequence). The CDR3 totals 16 residues. The CDR3 bases are TGTGCCAGTACAGGCGGGGGGGGCCAGAACACCGGGGAGCTGTTTTTT. Its translation: CASTGGGGQNTGELFF.

The chain employs TRBV11-2 and TRBJ2-7, with D uncertain. Trimming pared 3 bases from V and 2 bases from J, leaving 8 bases between. The CDR3 consists of 13 residues. Germline CDR1 SGHAT, CDR2 FQNNGV. Here the CDR3 DNA reads TGTGCCAGCAGCTTTGGGCACGCCTACGAGCAGTACTTC. Translating gives CASSFGHAYEQYF.

The gene calls are TRBV29-1 and TRBJ2-2, with 8 bases matching TRBD2. After removal of 7 bases from V and 7 bases from J, the junction contained 11 bases not matched to a gene. Germline CDR1 SQVTM, CDR2 ANQGSEA. This CDR3 comprises 14 residues. CDR3 protein: CSARRGAMNGELFF. CDR3 coding DNA: TGCAGCGCAAGGCGGGGGGCTATGAACGGGGAGCTGTTTTTT.

J is TRBJ2-7 and V is TRBV5-4, with a weak D call TRBD1 (6 bases). The CDR3 runs 14 residues. The V gene lost 2 bases and the J gene lost 3 bases, with 12 bases spanning the gap. In germline, CDR1 is SGHNT, CDR2 YYREEE (reference sequence). In DNA, the CDR3 is TGTGCCAGCAGCTTCAGTCCAGGGGACTACGAGCAGTACTTC. It codes for CASSFSPGDYEQYF.

On this clone: One end of the junction varies from germline; a read error may be responsible. The chain recombines TRBV7-9 with TRBJ2-1, with TRBD2 matching 10 bases. Germline loops: CDR1 SEHNR, CDR2 FQNEAQ (reference sequence). The CDR3 contains 16 residues. The CDR3 reads CSSSFTTSGSRNEQFF. The CDR3 bases are TGTTCCAGCAGCTTTACGACTAGCGGGTCGAGGAATGAGCAGTTCTTC.

J is TRBJ2-5 and V is TRBV4-1; weak D call: TRBD2 (6 bases). The closer fit of TRBJ2-7 to the DNA end suggests the J call may be wrong. The CDR3 loop spans 15 amino acids. The germline V gene has CDR1 MGHRA and CDR2 YSYEKL. The CDR3 reads CASSHQGRGTYEQYF. In DNA form, the CDR3 reads TGCGCCAGCAGCCACCAAGGACGGGGGACCTACGAGCAGTACTTC.